The entry below describes one T cell receptor beta chain. The antigen remains undetermined. Trimming left V 4 bases short and J 1 base short, with 8 bases between. CDR3 length: 12 residues. Germline V gives CDR1 DFQATT, CDR2 SNEGSKA (reference sequence). The data are from a study of T-cell memory formation after mild COVID-19. On the study more broadly: The two donors had largely donor-specific TCR clusters.

One entry per CDR3 protein, called by TCRdb with MiXCR from the 5' RACE reads. The sample yields 350,000 to 450,000 distinct CDR3 sequences, 25% to 30% seen once. Study-wide points: Several responding clones turned up in pre-infection memory, indicating that cross-reactive memory may have taken part.

The chain links TRBV20-1 to TRBJ2-7, with D unclear. Sequencing was performed on PBMCs or a T cell subset sorted from them (not recorded which). The TCR comes from an adult woman who had mild COVID-19 (a few samples of this study predate the infection). Cell type and time point are not known. The CDR3 reads CSANADSYEQYF. The CDR3 DNA follows: TGCAGTGCTAACGCCGATTCCTACGAGCAGTACTTC.